The 24 T cell receptor beta chains below were found in one sample sequenced in a study of human CD8 memory T cell subsets. UMI-labeled 5' RACE was used, and it produced the TCR beta libraries. Each CDR3 protein gets one entry in TCRdb, which reprocessed the 5' RACE reads and gives no DNA. Recorded for this sample: about 4,000 distinct CDR3 sequences. The sequenced sample consisted of CD8+ T cells from PBMCs. The receptors originated from a human donor in good health.

The V call is TRBV6-1, the J call TRBJ2-1; TCRdb's assignment of TRBD2 cannot be checked, as there is no DNA. CDR3 size: 15 residues. Germline V CDR1 and CDR2: MNHNS, SASEGT. CDR3 amino acids: CASDKMASVANEQFF.

This clonotype counts as medium-sized by frequency. V is TRBV23-1 and J is TRBJ2-7; the TRBD1 assignment by TCRdb is unverifiable without DNA. TRBV23-1 is recorded as an ORF, its role being uncertain. The CDR3 has 13 residues. The CDR3 here is CASSQSSRHEQYF.

The rearrangement links TRBV19 to TRBJ2-3. Germline V gives CDR1 LNHDA, CDR2 SQIVND (reference sequence). CDR3 length: 14 amino acids. Here the CDR3 reads CASSSAVDTDTQYF.

CDR3 residues: CASSLTPTGNPYGYTF. J is TRBJ1-2 and V is TRBV13; TCRdb calls TRBD1, which cannot be checked without DNA. CDR1 is PRHDT and CDR2 is FYEKMQ in the germline V gene (reference sequence). This CDR3 has 16 amino acids.

This clonotype is identified as medium-sized from frequency. This rearrangement joins TRBV7-2 to TRBJ2-3; TCRdb's D gene call, TRBD2, goes unchecked for lack of DNA. The V gene's germline CDR1 is SGHTA and CDR2 FQGNSA. The CDR3 loop spans 18 amino acids. CDR3: CASRRFGLAGGEADTQYF.

This clonotype is classed as medium-sized (0.01 to 0.1%) by frequency. J is TRBJ2-2 and V is TRBV6-4; TCRdb gives TRBD1 as the D gene, but with no DNA this cannot be confirmed. Germline V gene sequence: CDR1 MRHNA, CDR2 SNTAGT. This CDR3 has 14 residues. This chain's CDR3 is CASSGTGDTGELFF.

This chain connects TRBV20-1 to TRBJ2-2; TCRdb's D gene call, TRBD2, goes unchecked for lack of DNA. The length of the CDR3 is 16 residues. Germline-derived CDR1 and CDR2 are DFQATT and SNEGSKA (reference sequence). The CDR3 sequence: CSARPPLAGDTGELFF.

This chain links TRBV4-2 with TRBJ2-7; with no DNA, the TCRdb D assignment of TRBD1 cannot be verified. Germline CDR1 is LGHNA and CDR2 is YNFKEQ. This CDR3 has 15 residues. Here the CDR3 reads CASSRSLQGTYEQYF.

This rearrangement joins TRBV12-3 or TRBV12-4 to TRBJ2-7. This CDR3 is 14 amino acids long. The CDR3 spells CASSPPFHSYEQYF.

This clonotype registers large (0.1 to 1%) by frequency. The rearrangement joins TRBV4-2 to TRBJ1-4. This CDR3 spans 15 amino acids. Germline-derived CDR1 and CDR2 are LGHNA and YNFKEQ. CDR3 sequence reads: CASSRGPSVGEKLFF.

V usage is TRBV6-4 and J usage is TRBJ1-4; TCRdb outputs TRBD1, but without DNA this stays unchecked. Germline assignment: CDR1 MRHNA and CDR2 SNTAGT. The CDR3 spans 13 residues. CDR3 protein: CASSADINEKLFF.

The CDR3 region is CATSRDRGQETQYF. J is TRBJ2-5 and V is TRBV15. The CDR3 runs 14 residues. Germline CDR1 LNHNV, CDR2 YYDKDF (reference sequence).

The rearrangement uses TRBV12-5 and TRBJ2-1; TCRdb indicates TRBD1, and absent DNA this call remains unverified. The CDR3 has 14 residues. Looked up from germline, CDR1 is LGHNT and CDR2 is FRNRAP. CDR3 in amino acids: CASGHSTGLNEQFF.

V is TRBV20-1 and J is TRBJ2-5; TCRdb outputs TRBD2, but without DNA this stays unchecked. The CDR3 length is 14 residues. CDR1 DFQATT and CDR2 SNEGSKA come from the germline V gene (reference sequence). The CDR3 sequence: CSARGSAGQETQYF.

The V and J genes are TRBV9 and TRBJ2-1; TCRdb's D call of TRBD2 is untestable without DNA. The CDR3 runs to 16 residues. The V gene's germline CDR1 is SGDLS and CDR2 YYNGEE. CDR3 amino acids: CASSVEAGEIYNEQFF.

The J gene is TRBJ1-1, the V gene TRBV5-6; no DNA is available, so the TRBD1 call from TCRdb remains unchecked. The CDR3 sequence is 14 residues long. Germline V gives CDR1 SGHDT, CDR2 YYEEEE. CDR3 in amino acids: CASSLAGANTEAFF.

V usage is TRBV7-2 and J usage is TRBJ1-2; TCRdb indicates TRBD1, and absent DNA this call remains unverified. CDR1 and CDR2 from the germline V gene are SGHTA and FQGNSA. The CDR3 loop spans 15 amino acids. CDR3: CASSSLRGTVYGYTF.

This clonotype is deemed medium-sized by its frequency. V and J are TRBV25-1 and TRBJ1-3; the TCRdb D gene call, TRBD1, has no DNA to confirm it. There are 13 residues in the CDR3. Germline V gene sequence: CDR1 MGHDK, CDR2 SYGVNS. The CDR3 region is CASSDRAGNTIYF.

The rearrangement uses TRBV12-3 or TRBV12-4 and TRBJ2-7. This CDR3 contains 12 residues. CDR3 sequence: CASSLNSQEQYF.

The rearrangement uses TRBV20-1 and TRBJ1-5; TCRdb indicates TRBD1, and absent DNA this call remains unverified. CDR3 length: 15 amino acids. Germline V lookup: CDR1 DFQATT, CDR2 SNEGSKA (reference sequence). CDR3 in amino acids: CSASEPARRNQPQHF.

CDR3 residues: CASSGQGASYEQYF. The J gene is TRBJ2-7, the V gene TRBV6-2 or TRBV6-3; TCRdb's D call, TRBD1, is unchecked because there is no DNA. Germline loops: CDR1 MNHEY, CDR2 SVGEGT. The CDR3 is made up of 14 amino acids.

The CDR3 is CASSQEAGKNSPLHF. The chain joins TRBV4-1 to TRBJ1-6; the TCRdb D gene call, TRBD1, has no DNA to confirm it. The CDR3 totals 15 residues. Germline CDR1 reads MGHRA; CDR2 reads YSYEKL.

V gene TRBV5-5 combines with J gene TRBJ2-5; with no DNA, the TCRdb D assignment of TRBD1 cannot be verified. The CDR3 consists of 16 residues. Germline V lookup: CDR1 SGHKS, CDR2 YYEKEE (reference sequence). The CDR3 sequence is CASSLWFRDRGETQYF.

V usage is TRBV28 and J usage is TRBJ2-7; no DNA is available, so the TRBD1 call from TCRdb remains unchecked. Germline loops: CDR1 MDHEN, CDR2 SYDVKM. CDR3 length: 11 residues. This CDR3 is CASTKGGEQYF.